The next 16 T cell receptor beta chains were all read from a single sample in a study of graft-versus-host responses after intestinal transplantation. The method was immunoSEQ multiplex PCR; TCRdb's version includes in-frame clones alone and lacks a portion of them. The sample includes 50,000 to 75,000 clones, approximately 91% of them seen just once. These receptors lack a known antigen. The sequenced sample was unstimulated CD8+ T cells sorted from spleen or lymph node cells, obtained before transplant. The receptors come from a human donor who was the organ donor for an intestinal transplant.

This clone was picked up a small number of times. The chain recombines TRBV7-2 with TRBJ2-7, with D maybe TRBD1 (6 bases). V was shortened by 1 base and J by 3 bases, with 16 bases between the two germline ends. This CDR3 contains 16 residues. Germline CDR1 and CDR2: SGHTA and FQGNSA. DNA of the CDR3: TGTGCCAGCAGCTTAGACTTGTACAGGGCGAGCTACGAGCAGTACTTC. Encoded protein: CASSLDLYRASYEQYF.

The chain employs TRBV4-1 and TRBJ1-1; D possibly corresponds to TRBD1 (5 bases). Germline loops: CDR1 MGHRA, CDR2 YSYEKL. V was trimmed by 0 bases and J by 6 bases, leaving 20 bases between them. The CDR3 is made up of 17 amino acids. CDR3 nucleotides: TGCGCCAGCAGCCAAGACCCTTTGGAGGGACCTCACGCTGAAGCTTTCTTT. Its translation is CASSQDPLEGPHAEAFF.

The chain couples TRBV28 to TRBJ1-1, with a possible D match to TRBD1 (5 bases). The CDR3 totals 15 residues. The V and J ends lost 8 bases and 3 bases respectively, with 19 bases between them. Looked up from germline, CDR1 is MDHEN and CDR2 is SYDVKM. The CDR3 is CASRRGNREDTEAFF. The CDR3, as DNA: TGTGCCAGCCGGAGGGGTAATCGGGAAGACACTGAAGCTTTCTTT.

The chain has TRBV9 and TRBJ2-2; 15 positions match TRBD2. Germline V lookup: CDR1 SGDLS, CDR2 YYNGEE. After removal of 4 bases from V and 6 bases from J, the junction contained 7 bases not matched to a gene. The CDR3 is made up of 17 amino acids. The CDR3 bases are TGTGCCAGCAGCACTTCCGGGACTAGCGGGAGGTCCGGGGAGCTGTTTTTT. Encoded protein: CASSTSGTSGRSGELFF.

This clone has only a few counts. V gene TRBV9 combines with J gene TRBJ2-3; D may be TRBD2 (6 bases). Trimming took off 0 bases at V and 6 bases at J, with 14 bases between the two ends. This CDR3 is 15 amino acids long. Per germline, CDR1 SGDLS and CDR2 YYNGEE. The CDR3 DNA is TGTGCCAGCAGCGTAGGAGGGGACTTTATTGATACGCAGTATTTT. Its translation is CASSVGGDFIDTQYF.

The J gene is TRBJ2-7, the V gene TRBV30; tentatively, D is TRBD2 (6 bases). Germline V gene lookup returns CDR1 GTSNPN and CDR2 SVGIG (reference sequence). Trimming pared 2 bases from V and 0 bases from J, leaving 8 bases between. This CDR3 is 13 amino acids long. Written as DNA, the CDR3 is TGTGCCTGGAGTTGGGGGGTCTCCTACGAGCAGTACTTC. It encodes CAWSWGVSYEQYF.

This rearrangement joins TRBV21-1 to TRBJ2-7; the DNA was not used to check the table's D call, TRBD2. TRBV21-1 constitutes a pseudogene. The CDR3 spans 16 residues. The CDR3 loop is CASSEGARGPPYEQYF. CDR3 DNA sequence: TGTGCCAGCAGCGAGGGCGCGAGAGGGCCTCCCTACGAGCAGTACTTC.

The chain joins TRBV15 to TRBJ1-1; D may be TRBD1 (6 bases). Germline V gives CDR1 LNHNV, CDR2 YYDKDF (reference sequence). The CDR3 contains 14 residues. Trimming shortened V by 2 bases and J by 1 base, and 8 bases separated the two germline ends. CDR3 protein: CATSRTQGNTEAFF. The CDR3 DNA is TGTGCCACCAGCAGAACACAGGGGAACACTGAAGCTTTCTTT.

The gene calls are TRBV11-2 and TRBJ2-7, with D possibly matching TRBD1 (5 bases). This CDR3 contains 14 residues. Between the trimmed V and J ends, which lost 1 base and 3 bases, there was a span of 10 bases. Germline assignment: CDR1 SGHAT and CDR2 FQNNGV. CDR3 in DNA: TGTGCCAGCAGCTTAGCACAGGCCGACTACGAGCAGTACTTC. Translating gives CASSLAQADYEQYF.

The chain combines TRBV30 with TRBJ2-7; possible D gene TRBD2, 5 bases. Germline CDR1 and CDR2: GTSNPN and SVGIG (reference sequence). Trimming cost V 7 bases and J 1 base, with 11 bases left between them. The CDR3 has 12 amino acids. The CDR3: CAYQRLSYEQYF. DNA of the CDR3: TGTGCCTACCAGCGGTTGTCCTACGAGCAGTACTTC. The full variable domain, its missing parts supplied by reference TRBV30 and TRBJ2-7, is SQTIHQWPATLVQPVGSPLSLECTVEGTSNPNLYWYRQAAGRGLQLLFYSVGIGQISSEVPQNLSASRPQDRQFILSSKKLLLSDSGFYLCAYQRLSYEQYFGPGTRLTVT.

The chain joins TRBV6-6 to TRBJ2-7; no definite D call. The germline V and J ends were trimmed by 5 bases and 4 bases, with 6 bases remaining between them. This CDR3 has 11 amino acids. From germline, CDR1 is MNHNY and CDR2 SVGAGI (reference sequence). The CDR3 DNA follows: TGTGCCAGCAGTCCCCAGTACGAGCAGTACTTC. Its translation: CASSPQYEQYF.

The chain combines TRBV13 with TRBJ2-5; D unclear. The V end was cut by 5 bases, the J end by 1 base, with 8 bases between. Germline CDR1 is PRHDT and CDR2 is FYEKMQ (reference sequence). CDR3 length equals 13 residues. The DNA for the CDR3 is TGTGCCAGCAGCCCTCAACTCCAAGAGACCCAGTACTTC. Translated, it gives CASSPQLQETQYF.

The chain recombines TRBV15 with TRBJ2-1; 8 bases are shared with TRBD2. This CDR3 region has 15 residues. CDR1 LNHNV and CDR2 YYDKDF come from the germline V gene (reference sequence). V shed 0 bases, J shed 9 bases, and the junction held 7 bases outside the gene matches. The CDR3 DNA is TGTGCCACCAGCAGAGATTCGGGAGGGGGGGCTGAGCAGTTCTTC. It specifies CATSRDSGGGAEQFF.

This clone occurred once. The chain carries TRBV10-3 and TRBJ1-5, with D possibly being TRBD1 (5 bases). The V gene lost 6 bases and the J gene lost 4 bases, with 10 bases spanning the gap. This CDR3 comprises 13 residues. Germline CDR1 ENHRY, CDR2 SYGVKD. CDR3 nucleotide sequence: TGTGCCATCAGACAGGACGGAAATCAGCCCCAGCATTTT. Translation gives CAIRQDGNQPQHF.

The V gene is TRBV11-2, the J gene TRBJ2-1; 9 bases are a match to TRBD1. This CDR3 has 18 residues. V dropped 1 base and J dropped 0; count of bases not matched to a gene: 7. Germline-derived CDR1 and CDR2 are SGHAT and FQNNGV. This CDR3 is CASSLARGTGSSYNEQFF. The DNA for the CDR3 is TGTGCCAGCAGCTTAGCTCGAGGGACAGGGTCCTCCTACAATGAGCAGTTCTTC.

The chain has TRBV9 and TRBJ1-1; TRBD1 matches 9 bases. This CDR3 has 16 amino acids. J was trimmed by 0 bases and V by 3 bases; bases with no gene match: 6. CDR1 and CDR2 from the germline V gene are SGDLS and YYNGEE. CDR3 residues: CASSGGQGLMNTEAFF. In DNA, the CDR3 is TGTGCCAGCAGCGGGGGACAGGGACTCATGAACACTGAAGCTTTCTTT.